This T cell receptor beta chain was obtained from a study of T cell changes during pregnancy in multiple sclerosis. Trimming shortened V by 5 bases and J by 8 bases, and 9 bases separated the two germline ends. CDR1 LNHDA and CDR2 SQIVND come from the germline V gene (reference sequence). CDR3 length: 12 residues. The method was immunoSEQ multiplex PCR; TCRdb's version includes in-frame clones alone and lacks a portion of them. Counted here are under 75,000 clones, about 89% occurring once; the ten biggest clones make up about 0.5%. The V and J genes are TRBV19 and TRBJ1-4; TRBD1 is a possible D gene (6 bases). The TCR sequence derives from a female donor in good health, enrolled as a control in a pregnancy study. The specimen was CD4+ T cells from peripheral blood mononuclear cells, collected after pregnancy. CDR3 DNA: TGTGCCAGTAGTGTCGACAGGGAAAAACTGTTTTTT. Protein product: CASSVDREKLFF. Together with reference TRBV19 and TRBJ1-4, the CDR3 gives the full variable domain: DGGITQSPKYLFRKEGQNVTLSCEQNLNHDAMYWYRQDPGQGLRLIYYSQIVNDFQKGDIAEGYSVSREKKESFPLTVTSAQKNPTAFYLCASSVDREKLFFGSGTQLSVL.